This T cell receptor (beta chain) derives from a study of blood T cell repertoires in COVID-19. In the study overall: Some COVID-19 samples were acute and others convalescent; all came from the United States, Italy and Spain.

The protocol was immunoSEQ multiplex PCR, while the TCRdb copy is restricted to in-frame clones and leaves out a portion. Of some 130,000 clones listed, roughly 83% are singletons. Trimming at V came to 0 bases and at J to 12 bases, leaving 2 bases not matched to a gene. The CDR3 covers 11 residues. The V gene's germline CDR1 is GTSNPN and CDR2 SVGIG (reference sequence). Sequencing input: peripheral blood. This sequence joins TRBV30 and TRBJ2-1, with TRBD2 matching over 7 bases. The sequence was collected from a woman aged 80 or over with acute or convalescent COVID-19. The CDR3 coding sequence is TGTGCCTGGAGTGTTGGGAGGGGGCAGTTCTTC. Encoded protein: CAWSVGRGQFF.